This TCR beta chain was sequenced in a study of intratumoral heterogeneity in liver cancer. About this clone: Its antigen is not known.

Repertoires were generated with immunoSEQ multiplex PCR, while TCRdb's copy carries only in-frame clones and drops some. This sample has around 6,200 clones, with 70% to 80% found just once. This CDR3 has 14 amino acids. Germline CDR1 SEHNR, CDR2 FQNEAQ (reference sequence). The V segment lost 6 bases and the J segment 6 bases; nucleotides outside the gene matches: 8. Study results and limitations: Tumor-infiltrating lymphocyte representation was acknowledged to be under-sampled. Overall T cell clonality did not differ significantly between tumor regions.

Multiple geographically separated regions of the hepatocellular carcinoma nodule were sampled separately. Patients had early-stage hepatocellular carcinoma, untreated before resection. This receptor was taken from a woman aged 70-85 years with hepatocellular carcinoma. Sequenced here: tumor tissue, sampled before any cancer treatment. The V and J genes are TRBV7-9 and TRBJ2-3; 8 nucleotides agree with TRBD1. The CDR3 here is CASRRGQGVDTQYF. CDR3 in DNA: TGTGCCAGCAGACGAGGACAGGGCGTCGATACGCAGTATTTT. Looking up the rest from reference TRBV7-9 and TRBJ2-3 gives the full variable domain: DTGVSQNPRHKITKRGQNVTFRCDPISEHNRLYWYRQTLGQGPEFLTYFQNEAQLEKSRLLSDRFSAERPKGSFSTLEIQRTEQGDSAMYLCASRRGQGVDTQYFGPGTRLTVL.